This TCR beta chain was observed in a study of blood T cells in healthy people across ages. The CDR3 has 16 residues. The V end was cut by 0 bases, the J end by 9 bases, with 18 bases between. The V gene's germline CDR1 is SGHTA and CDR2 FQGNSA. For this clonotype: Its specificity is not known.

Overall study findings and caveats: Possibly confounding the expanded clonotype changes was the fact that donor CMV status was unknown.

Caucasian, healthy and from Russia, the donors were aged between about 6 and 90. Together with a sample-barcoded 5' primer, a J-beta primer mix was included in a second PCR lasting 7 to 11 cycles. Using its own MiXCR run on the 5' RACE reads, TCRdb lists one record per CDR3 protein. The sample records 580,000 or so distinct CDR3 sequences, around 48% being singletons. This chain links TRBV7-2 with TRBJ2-1; no reliable D call. The sequenced sample was blood. The sequence was obtained from a man at least 80 years old in good health. CDR3 sequence: CASSLAPSGGKGEQFF. The CDR3 nucleotides read TGTGCCAGCAGCTTAGCGCCGTCGGGCGGTAAAGGTGAGCAGTTCTTC.